This T cell receptor (beta chain) is from a study of CD8 T cells in Susac syndrome. The RNA, about 0.5 to 1 ug, was put through reverse transcription using random hexamers. TCRdb called the immunoSEQ multiplex PCR reads again in MiXCR, with one record for every CDR3 protein. The sample includes more than 75,000 distinct CDR3 sequences, around 94% of them seen just once. V lost 3 bases to trimming and J lost 0 bases, with 14 bases between them. Germline CDR1 is SEHNR and CDR2 is FQNEAQ (reference sequence). The CDR3 consists of 16 residues. What was sequenced was CD8+ T cells from PBMCs. This clonotype was sampled from a human donor in good health. The V gene is TRBV7-9, the J gene TRBJ1-1, with D possibly TRBD1 on 6 matching bases. CDR3 sequence: CASSFRGGYMNTEAFF. The CDR3 region has the DNA TGTGCCAGCAGCTTTCGGGGGGGCTACATGAACACTGAAGCTTTCTTT.